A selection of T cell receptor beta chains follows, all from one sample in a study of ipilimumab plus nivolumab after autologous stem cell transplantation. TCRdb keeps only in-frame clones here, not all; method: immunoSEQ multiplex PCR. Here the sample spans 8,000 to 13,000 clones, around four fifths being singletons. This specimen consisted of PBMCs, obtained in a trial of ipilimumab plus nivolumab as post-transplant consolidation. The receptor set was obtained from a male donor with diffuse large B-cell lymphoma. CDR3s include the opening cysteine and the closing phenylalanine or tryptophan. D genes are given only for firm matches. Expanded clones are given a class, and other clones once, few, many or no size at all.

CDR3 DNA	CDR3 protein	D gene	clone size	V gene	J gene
TGTGCCAGCAGCTTAGGTCGGGGGCAGCGGGATACGCAGTATTTT	CASSLGRGQRDTQYF	NA	once	TRBV11-3	TRBJ2-3
TGCGCCAGCAGTGAGTCTCTAGCGGGCGTGGGTGAGCAGTTCTTC	CASSESLAGVGEQFF	TRBD2	NA	TRBV10-2	TRBJ2-1
TGTGCCAGCAGCAGAGGAGACGGTGGGGAGACCCAGTACTTC	CASSRGDGGETQYF	NA	NA	TRBV7-6	TRBJ2-5
TGTGCCAGCAGCCGGCGACCCAGAGCCTACAATGAGCAGTTCTTC	CASSRRPRAYNEQFF	NA	NA	TRBV28	TRBJ2-1
TGTGCCAGCAGCTTAGGTTGGCCGGTAAACACTGAAGCTTTCTTT	CASSLGWPVNTEAFF	NA	once	TRBV11-2	TRBJ1-1
TGTGCCAGCAGTACAACAGGGAGTAGCTACGAGCAGTACTTC	CASSTTGSSYEQYF	NA	NA	TRBV2	TRBJ2-7
TGCGCCAGCAGCCAAGATCTTCCAGCGGGGCAAGAGACCCAGTACTTC	CASSQDLPAGQETQYF	TRBD2	NA	TRBV4-1	TRBJ2-5
TGTGCCAGCTCAGCGAGGGCAAGGACCTACGAGCAGTACTTC	CASSARARTYEQYF	NA	NA	TRBV19	TRBJ2-7
TGTGCCAGCAGCCAAGGAGCGAAGACGAACACCGGGGAGCTGTTTTTT	CASSQGAKTNTGELFF	NA	NA	TRBV4-2	TRBJ2-2
TGTGCCAGCAGCCCGACAGCATTCTCTGGAAACACCATATATTTT	CASSPTAFSGNTIYF	NA	NA	TRBV28	TRBJ1-3
TGTGCCAGCAGCTTAGGGGCAGGGAACACTGAAGCTTTCTTT	CASSLGAGNTEAFF	NA	NA	TRBV11-2	TRBJ1-1
TGTGCCAGCAGCGTAGGGGGACACCCCAACTATGGCTACACCTTC	CASSVGGHPNYGYTF	NA	NA	TRBV9	TRBJ1-2
TGTGCCAGCAGCACCTCAGGGACGGAGACCCAGTACTTC	CASSTSGTETQYF	NA	NA	TRBV7-9	TRBJ2-5
TGTGCCTGGAGTCAAAGCTACGAGCAGTACTTC	CAWSQSYEQYF	NA	NA	TRBV30	TRBJ2-7
TGTGCCACCAGCGATGACTTCTACAATGAGCAGTTCTTC	CATSDDFYNEQFF	NA	NA	TRBV15	TRBJ2-1
TGTGCCTGGAGTATCGGGGGTTACAATGAGCAGTTCTTC	CAWSIGGYNEQFF	NA	NA	TRBV30	TRBJ2-1
TGTGCCAGCAGCTTGACCAGCATGACAACCGGGGAGCTGTTTTTT	CASSLTSMTTGELFF	NA	few	TRBV7-6	TRBJ2-2
TGTGCCAGCAGTTTAATCAATGAGCAGTTCTTC	CASSLINEQFF	NA	few	TRBV28	TRBJ2-1
TGCGCCAGCAGCATCACGGTAGACGGGACCCAGTACTTC	CASSITVDGTQYF	NA	NA	TRBV5-1	TRBJ2-5
TGTGCTAGTGGTTTGTATGTGGGCGCCAGGTCCTCCTACGAGCAGTACTTC	CASGLYVGARSSYEQYF	NA	NA	TRBV12-5	TRBJ2-7
TGTGCCAGCAGCCTCGGGACCCGAAAACACGAGCAGTACTTC	CASSLGTRKHEQYF	NA	once	TRBV5-6	TRBJ2-7
TGTGCCAGCAGTGTTCGCGGGCCACGCTCCTACAATGAGCAGTTCTTC	CASSVRGPRSYNEQFF	NA	NA	TRBV2	TRBJ2-1
TGCGCCAGCAGAATGGGGGAGAATGAGCAGTTCTTC	CASRMGENEQFF	NA	NA	TRBV5-1	TRBJ2-1
TGCGCCAGCAGCTTCCAAGAGACCCAGTACTTC	CASSFQETQYF	NA	NA	TRBV5-1	TRBJ2-5
TGTGCCAGCAGTCCGGACAGGTCGGGGGAGCAGTACTTC	CASSPDRSGEQYF	TRBD1	NA	TRBV2	TRBJ2-7
TGTGCCAGCAGTCCGACTAGCGGGGCCTACGAGCAGTACTTC	CASSPTSGAYEQYF	TRBD2	once	TRBV7-2	TRBJ2-7
TGTGCCAGCAGTGAAGCTATGGGACAGGGAAGGTCAGGTGGAAACACCATATATTTT	CASSEAMGQGRSGGNTIYF	TRBD1	few	TRBV2	TRBJ1-3
TGTGCCAGCAGTTATGAGGGGGCGTCCGGAAACACCATATATTTT	CASSYEGASGNTIYF	TRBD1	NA	TRBV6-5	TRBJ1-3
TGTGCCAGCAGCCTGACAGTATCTGAAGCTTTCTTT	CASSLTVSEAFF	NA	NA	TRBV28	TRBJ1-1
TGTGCCAGCAGTTTTTGGGCAGGGAATAAAAACATTCAGTACTTC	CASSFWAGNKNIQYF	NA	NA	TRBV28	TRBJ2-4
TGTGCCAGCAGCTCAACCTCCTGGGAGCAGTACTTC	CASSSTSWEQYF	NA	once	TRBV28	TRBJ2-7
TGTGCCAGCAGCCAAGAGGCCTCCGTAGACTACGAGCAGTACTTC	CASSQEASVDYEQYF	NA	NA	TRBV4-2	TRBJ2-7
TGCGCCAGCAGACGGTCTCAGGGGGAGCCCTACGAGCAGTACTTC	CASRRSQGEPYEQYF	TRBD1	NA	TRBV10-2	TRBJ2-7
TGTGCCAGCAGCGTAGGACTAGCGGGGGGCCTGGTGGAGACCCAGTACTTC	CASSVGLAGGLVETQYF	TRBD2	once	TRBV9	TRBJ2-5
TGTGCCAGCTCACGACAGGGGATTAATTCACCCCTCCACTTT	CASSRQGINSPLHF	TRBD1	few	TRBV18	TRBJ1-6
TGTGCCAGTAGTTTTGGTCACAACACAGATACGCAGTATTTT	CASSFGHNTDTQYF	NA	NA	TRBV19	TRBJ2-3
TGTGCCAGCAGCTCCCTAGGCAGGGGGCAAACCGGGGAGCTGTTTTTT	CASSSLGRGQTGELFF	TRBD1	NA	TRBV11-3	TRBJ2-2
TGTGCCAGCAGCCCCATGACAGGGGGAACAGAAGAGACCCAGTACTTC	CASSPMTGGTEETQYF	TRBD1	NA	TRBV5-4	TRBJ2-5
TGTGCCAGCCTTACTGCGGTGGGTGGGGTTTACGAGCAGTACTTC	CASLTAVGGVYEQYF	NA	NA	TRBV28	TRBJ2-7
TGTGCCAGTACAATCGGAGGTCCTAATGAAAAACTGTTTTTT	CASTIGGPNEKLFF	NA	NA	TRBV28	TRBJ1-4
TGTGCCAGCAATGGGCGGGGGCTAACCTACGAGCAGTACTTC	CASNGRGLTYEQYF	NA	NA	TRBV28	TRBJ2-7
TGCGCCAGCAGCCAAGATTGGGCGGCCGGGGCCAACGTCCTGACTTTC	CASSQDWAAGANVLTF	NA	NA	TRBV4-3	TRBJ2-6